These 8 T cell receptor beta chains were sequenced from one sample in a study of immune reconstitution after stem cell transplant in scleroderma. MiXCR was run by TCRdb on the RT-PCR reads, yielding one entry per CDR3 protein. The repertoire holds 5,000 or so distinct CDR3 sequences, with approximately 8.5% as singletons. The biological material was taken before or after autologous hematopoietic stem cell transplantation (not recorded which). The origin of the receptors is a male donor with systemic sclerosis.

The chain joins TRBV5-1 to TRBJ1-1, with D uncertain. The germline V gene encodes CDR1 SGHRS and CDR2 YFSETQ. This CDR3 comprises 14 residues. Trimming cost V 4 bases and J 1 base, with 11 bases left between them. The CDR3 protein is CASSDQTRNTEAFF. Written as DNA, the CDR3 is TGCGCCAGCAGCGATCAGACAAGGAACACTGAAGCTTTCTTT.

This clonotype was picked up a small number of times. This sequence joins TRBV7-2 and TRBJ2-3, with 8 bases identical to TRBD1. CDR1 and CDR2 (germline): SGHTA, FQGNSA. The junction had 9 bases not matched to a gene; V was cut back by 8 bases and J by 5 bases. The CDR3 loop spans 14 amino acids. The CDR3 reads CASGETGVGDTQYF. The CDR3 region has the DNA TGTGCCAGCGGAGAGACAGGGGTGGGAGATACGCAGTATTTT.

The chain is built from TRBV9 and TRBJ2-3; D perhaps matches TRBD2 (5 bases). Germline CDR1 SGDLS, CDR2 YYNGEE. The V and J ends lost 0 bases and 0 bases respectively, with 8 bases between them. This CDR3 has 15 amino acids. The CDR3 sequence is CASSVASRSTDTQYF. CDR3 DNA sequence: TGTGCCAGCAGCGTAGCTAGCCGGAGCACAGATACGCAGTATTTT.

By share of the sample, this clonotype is medium-sized. The genes are TRBV6-6 and TRBJ1-6, with a possible D match to TRBD1 (5 bases). This CDR3 comprises 15 residues. The V gene's germline CDR1 is MNHNY and CDR2 SVGAGI (reference sequence). Between the trimmed V and J ends, which lost 0 bases and 7 bases, there was a span of 10 bases. The CDR3: CASSYSSGRNSPLHF. The CDR3 DNA is TGTGCCAGCAGTTACTCGTCAGGGAGGAATTCACCCCTCCACTTT.

A few counts support this clonotype. The genes are TRBV10-3 and TRBJ2-7; D is uncertain. V shed 0 bases and J shed 1 base, with 4 bases lying between them. Germline CDR1 and CDR2: ENHRY and SYGVKD. The CDR3 loop spans 13 amino acids. CDR3 sequence reads: CAISESGSYEQYF. The CDR3 DNA sequence: TGTGCCATCAGTGAGTCAGGGTCCTACGAGCAGTACTTC.

This clonotype was detected only a few times. The V gene is TRBV20-1, the J gene TRBJ1-2; a weak D match, TRBD1 (6 bases). This CDR3 comprises 12 residues. V shed 6 bases and J shed 8 bases, with 16 bases lying between them. Germline CDR1 DFQATT, CDR2 SNEGSKA (reference sequence). This CDR3 reads CSAPEGGEGYTF. CDR3 bases: TGCAGTGCCCCCGAAGGGGGGGAAGGCTACACCTTC.

This clonotype is judged medium-sized (0.01 to 0.1%). The chain joins TRBV4-3 to TRBJ1-1; D might be TRBD1 (5 bases). Trimming took 4 bases from V and 5 from J, leaving 14 bases between them. The CDR3 consists of 14 residues. CDR1 is LGHNA, CDR2 YSLEER, per germline. CDR3 sequence (DNA): TGCGCCAGCAGCCCCATCGGAGGGGTTACTGAAGCTTTCTTT. This codes for CASSPIGGVTEAFF.

This chain links TRBV20-1 with TRBJ2-1; 14 bases match TRBD2. CDR1 and CDR2 (germline): DFQATT, SNEGSKA (reference sequence). CDR3 length: 15 amino acids. Trimming took 3 bases from V and 5 from J; bases not matched to a gene: 3. CDR3 protein: CSASRLAGGDNEQFF. The CDR3 nucleotides are TGCAGTGCTAGCAGACTAGCGGGAGGGGACAATGAGCAGTTCTTC.